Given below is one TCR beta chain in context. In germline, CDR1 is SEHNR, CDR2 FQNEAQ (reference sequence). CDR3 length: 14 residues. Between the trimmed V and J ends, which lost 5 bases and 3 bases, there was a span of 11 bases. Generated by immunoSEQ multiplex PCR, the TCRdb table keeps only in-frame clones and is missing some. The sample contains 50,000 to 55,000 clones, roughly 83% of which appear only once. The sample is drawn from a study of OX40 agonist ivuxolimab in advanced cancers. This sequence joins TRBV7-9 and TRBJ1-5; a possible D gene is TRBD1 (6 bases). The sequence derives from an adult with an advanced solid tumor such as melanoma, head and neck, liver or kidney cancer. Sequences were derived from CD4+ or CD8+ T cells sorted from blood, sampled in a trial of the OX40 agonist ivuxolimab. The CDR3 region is CASSPDSFNQPQHF. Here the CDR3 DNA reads TGTGCCAGCAGCCCGGACAGCTTCAATCAGCCCCAGCATTTT.